The TCR beta chain under discussion was sequenced for a study of T cells in Graves' hyperthyroidism and ophthalmopathy. Ten or more counts support this clonotype. What was amplified from RNA transcripts were TCR beta CDR3 regions. Initially, a first-round RT-PCR of the TCR CDR3 employed the HTBI primer set. TCRdb redid the calling of the multiplex PCR reads with MiXCR, one entry per CDR3 protein. This table holds about 640,000 distinct CDR3 sequences, around 15% found once. The trim removed 5 bases at V and 7 bases at J, leaving 7 bases unmatched. This CDR3 comprises 14 residues. The sequence was obtained from a woman in her 50s with Graves' ophthalmopathy. Sequencing was done on a sample of blood. V is TRBV12-3 or TRBV12-4 and J is TRBJ2-1, with 8 bases lining up with TRBD2. Here the CDR3 reads CASSRLARGNEQFF. The CDR3 DNA reads TGTGCCAGCAGTCGACTAGCGAGGGGTAATGAGCAGTTCTTC.